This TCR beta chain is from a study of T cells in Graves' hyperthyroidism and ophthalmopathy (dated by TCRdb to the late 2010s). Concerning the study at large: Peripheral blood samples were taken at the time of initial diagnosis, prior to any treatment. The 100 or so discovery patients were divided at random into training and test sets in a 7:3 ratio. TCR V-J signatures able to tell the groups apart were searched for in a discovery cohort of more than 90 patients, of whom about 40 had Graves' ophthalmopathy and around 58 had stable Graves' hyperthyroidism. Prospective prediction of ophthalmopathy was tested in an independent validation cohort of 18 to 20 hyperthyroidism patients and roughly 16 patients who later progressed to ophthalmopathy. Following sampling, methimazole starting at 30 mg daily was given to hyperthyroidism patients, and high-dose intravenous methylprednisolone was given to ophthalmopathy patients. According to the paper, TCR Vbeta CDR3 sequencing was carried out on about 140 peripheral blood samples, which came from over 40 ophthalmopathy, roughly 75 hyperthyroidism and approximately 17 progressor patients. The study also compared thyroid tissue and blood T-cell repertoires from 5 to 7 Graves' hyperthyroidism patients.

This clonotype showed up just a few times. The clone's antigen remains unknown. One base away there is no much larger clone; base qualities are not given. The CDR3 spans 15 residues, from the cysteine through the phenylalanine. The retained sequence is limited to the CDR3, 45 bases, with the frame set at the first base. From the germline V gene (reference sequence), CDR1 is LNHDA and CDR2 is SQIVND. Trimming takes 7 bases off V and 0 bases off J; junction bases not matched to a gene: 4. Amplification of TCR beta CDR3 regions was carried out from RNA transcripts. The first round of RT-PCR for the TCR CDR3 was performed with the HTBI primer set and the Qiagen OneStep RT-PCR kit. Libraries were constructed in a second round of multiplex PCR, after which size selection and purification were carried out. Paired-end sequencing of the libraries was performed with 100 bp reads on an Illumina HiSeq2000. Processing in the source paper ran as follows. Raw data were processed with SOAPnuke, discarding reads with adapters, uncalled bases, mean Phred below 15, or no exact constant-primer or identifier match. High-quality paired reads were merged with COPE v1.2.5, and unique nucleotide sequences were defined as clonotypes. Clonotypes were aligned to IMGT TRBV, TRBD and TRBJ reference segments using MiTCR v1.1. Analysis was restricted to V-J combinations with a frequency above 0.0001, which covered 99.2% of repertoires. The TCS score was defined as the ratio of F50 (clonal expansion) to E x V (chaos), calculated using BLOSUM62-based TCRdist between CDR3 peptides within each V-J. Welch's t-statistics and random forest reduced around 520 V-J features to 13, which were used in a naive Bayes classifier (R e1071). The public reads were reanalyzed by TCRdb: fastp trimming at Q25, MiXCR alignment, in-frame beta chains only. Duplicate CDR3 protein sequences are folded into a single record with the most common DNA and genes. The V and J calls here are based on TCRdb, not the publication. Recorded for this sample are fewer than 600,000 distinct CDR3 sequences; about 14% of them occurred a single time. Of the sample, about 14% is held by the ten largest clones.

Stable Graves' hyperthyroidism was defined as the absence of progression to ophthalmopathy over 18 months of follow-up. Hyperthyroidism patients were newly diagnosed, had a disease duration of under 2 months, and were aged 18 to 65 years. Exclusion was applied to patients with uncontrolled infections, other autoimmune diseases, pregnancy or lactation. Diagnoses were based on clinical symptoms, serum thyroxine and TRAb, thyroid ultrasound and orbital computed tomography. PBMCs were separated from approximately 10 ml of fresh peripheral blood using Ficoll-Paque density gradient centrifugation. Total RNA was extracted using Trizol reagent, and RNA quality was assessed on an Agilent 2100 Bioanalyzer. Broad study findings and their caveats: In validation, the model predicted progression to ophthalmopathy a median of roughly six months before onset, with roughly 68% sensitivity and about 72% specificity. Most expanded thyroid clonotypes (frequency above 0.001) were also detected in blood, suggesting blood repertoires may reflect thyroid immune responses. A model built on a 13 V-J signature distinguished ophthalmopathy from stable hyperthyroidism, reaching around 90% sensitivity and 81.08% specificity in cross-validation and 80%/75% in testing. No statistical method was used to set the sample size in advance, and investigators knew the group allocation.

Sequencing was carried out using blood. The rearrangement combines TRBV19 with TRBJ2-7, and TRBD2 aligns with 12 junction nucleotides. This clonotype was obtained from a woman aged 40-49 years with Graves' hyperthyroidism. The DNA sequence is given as TGTGCCAGTACCCCGACTAGCGGGAGCTCCTACGAGCAGTACTTC. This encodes CASTPTSGSSYEQYF.